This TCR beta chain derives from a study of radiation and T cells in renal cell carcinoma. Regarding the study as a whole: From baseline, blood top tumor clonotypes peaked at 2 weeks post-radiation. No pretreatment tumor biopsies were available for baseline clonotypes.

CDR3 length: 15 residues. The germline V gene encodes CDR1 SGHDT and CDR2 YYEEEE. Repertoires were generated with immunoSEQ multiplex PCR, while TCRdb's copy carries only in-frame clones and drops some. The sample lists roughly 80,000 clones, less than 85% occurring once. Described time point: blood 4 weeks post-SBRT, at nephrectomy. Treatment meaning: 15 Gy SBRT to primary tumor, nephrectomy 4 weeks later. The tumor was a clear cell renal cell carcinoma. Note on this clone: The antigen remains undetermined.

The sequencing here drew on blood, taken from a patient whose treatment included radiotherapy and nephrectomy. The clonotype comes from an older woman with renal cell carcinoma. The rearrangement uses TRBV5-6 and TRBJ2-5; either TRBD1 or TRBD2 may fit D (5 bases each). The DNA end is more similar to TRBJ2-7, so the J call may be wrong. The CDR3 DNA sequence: TGTGCCAGCAGCTTGGCCGGGACCGATCCTTCCGAGCAGTACTTC. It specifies CASSLAGTDPSEQYF.